These 13 T cell receptor beta chains were sequenced from one sample in a study of T cell repertoires in cytomegalovirus infection. TCRdb redid the calling of the reads with MiXCR, one entry per CDR3 protein. The table lists roughly 500,000 distinct CDR3 sequences, 15% to 20% of them singletons. Material: CD8+ T cells from PBMCs. The receptors come from a human donor in good health (CMV status not recorded). Some clones in this sample may be carry-over from other donors' samples.

The rearrangement links TRBV10-3 to TRBJ2-7; TRBD1 aligns across 9 bases. The CDR3 is 15 residues long. J gave up 3 bases and V 3 bases, and 6 bases lay outside the gene matches. Germline V lookup: CDR1 ENHRY, CDR2 SYGVKD. CDR3 nucleotide sequence: TGTGCCATCAGTGATAGGACAGGGGAGGGCTACGAGCAGTACTTC. This translates into CAISDRTGEGYEQYF.

V is TRBV7-9 and J is TRBJ2-5; no firm D call. The CDR3 is made up of 14 amino acids. Trimming took off 4 bases at V and 4 bases at J, with 13 bases between the two ends. Germline V gene data show CDR1 as SEHNR and CDR2 as FQNEAQ (reference sequence). CDR3 amino acids: CASSYAPLRETQYF. CDR3 DNA sequence: TGTGCCAGCAGCTACGCGCCCCTCAGAGAGACCCAGTACTTC.

There are a few counts of this clonotype. CDR3 sequence reads: CASSQVISGVYEQYF. The CDR3 DNA reads as TGTGCCAGCAGCCAAGTGATTAGCGGGGTCTACGAGCAGTACTTC. This chain uses TRBV4-2 with TRBJ2-7; 8 nucleotides line up with TRBD2. CDR1 LGHNA and CDR2 YNFKEQ come from the germline V gene. The ends lost 1 base at V and 3 bases at J; junction bases unmatched: 5. The CDR3 spans 15 residues.

This clonotype showed up many times. The chain employs TRBV7-8 and TRBJ2-1, with TRBD2 as a possible D gene (6 bases). Trimming left V 0 bases short and J 0 bases short, with 15 bases between. Per the germline V gene, CDR1 is SGHVS and CDR2 is FQNEAQ. This CDR3 comprises 18 residues. This chain's CDR3 is CASSLARAGDSSYNEQFF. The CDR3 nucleotides read TGTGCCAGCAGCTTAGCGCGAGCGGGCGACAGCTCCTACAATGAGCAGTTCTTC.

The chain employs TRBV19 and TRBJ1-5, with 8 bases that match TRBD1. This CDR3 spans 12 amino acids. The trim removed 11 bases at V and 7 bases at J, leaving 7 bases unmatched. CDR1 LNHDA and CDR2 SQIVND come from the germline V gene (reference sequence). CDR3 in amino acids: CAGGQGDQPQHF. In nucleotides, the CDR3 is TGTGCCGGAGGACAGGGTGACCAGCCCCAGCATTTT.

The table lists this clonotype with many counts. The rearrangement uses TRBV7-9 and TRBJ2-4; D may be TRBD1 or TRBD2 (5 bases each). CDR3 length: 16 residues. Germline assignment: CDR1 SEHNR and CDR2 FQNEAQ (reference sequence). V lost 4 bases, J lost 5 bases, and 18 bases lay in between. The CDR3 region is CASSSGTDTHQNIQYF. Written as DNA, the CDR3 is TGTGCCAGCAGCTCCGGGACGGATACCCATCAAAACATTCAGTACTTC.

The J gene is TRBJ1-6, the V gene TRBV13; TRBD1 matches 8 bases. CDR3 size: 16 residues. The V gene end was trimmed by 5 bases and the J gene end by 8 bases; junction bases not matched to a gene: 11. The germline V gene has CDR1 PRHDT and CDR2 FYEKMQ (reference sequence). The DNA of the CDR3 is TGTGCCAGCAGCCCTCTCGGGACAGGAGGGTATTCACCCCTCCACTTT. This codes for CASSPLGTGGYSPLHF.

V and J are TRBV20-1 and TRBJ2-3; TRBD2 aligns across 9 bases. V shed 5 bases and J 2 bases; nucleotides not matched to a gene: 8. The CDR3 spans 15 residues. From germline, CDR1 is DFQATT and CDR2 SNEGSKA (reference sequence). This chain's CDR3 is CSALWERGVTDTQYF. The CDR3, as DNA: TGCAGTGCTTTGTGGGAGCGGGGGGTCACAGATACGCAGTATTTT.

The chain has TRBV6-5 and TRBJ1-2; D uncertain. V was trimmed by 4 bases and J by 8 bases, leaving 11 bases between them. Germline V gene sequence: CDR1 MNHEY, CDR2 SVGAGI. The CDR3 consists of 12 residues. This CDR3 is CASSLPFGGYTF. CDR3 nucleotides: TGTGCCAGCAGTTTGCCATTTGGGGGCTACACCTTC.

The chain combines TRBV4-1 with TRBJ1-5; maybe TRBD1 (5 bases). The CDR3 sequence is 16 residues long. The germline V gene has CDR1 MGHRA and CDR2 YSYEKL. Deletions cut 1 base from V and 0 bases from J, with 10 bases between. DNA of the CDR3: TGCGCCAGCAGCCAAGCGGCAGGGAGTAGCAATCAGCCCCAGCATTTT. Protein: CASSQAAGSSNQPQHF.

In this sample, this clonotype turned up a few times. The rearrangement joins TRBV20-1 to TRBJ2-7, with TRBD2 matching over 7 bases. CDR1 is DFQATT and CDR2 is SNEGSKA in the germline V gene (reference sequence). V was clipped by 2 bases and J by 1 base; unmatched bases: 5. The CDR3 is 14 amino acids. CDR3: CSARPSGSSYEQYF. In DNA form, the CDR3 reads TGCAGTGCTAGACCTAGCGGTTCTTCCTACGAGCAGTACTTC.

There are a few counts of this clonotype. V and J are TRBV7-9 and TRBJ2-1, with 10 bases fitting TRBD2. The CDR3 runs 18 residues. The germline gives CDR1 SEHNR, CDR2 FQNEAQ (reference sequence). J was trimmed by 0 bases and V by 5 bases; bases with no gene match: 10. The CDR3: CASSPVPSGGASYNEQFF. The CDR3 nucleotides read TGTGCCAGCAGCCCTGTGCCGAGCGGGGGGGCCTCCTACAATGAGCAGTTCTTC.

This clonotype was observed a handful of times. The chain combines TRBV10-3 with TRBJ2-6; D unclear. Per the germline V gene, CDR1 is ENHRY and CDR2 is SYGVKD. Trimming shortened V by 6 bases and J by 1 base, and 10 bases separated the two germline ends. The CDR3 sequence is 15 residues long. CDR3 nucleotide sequence: TGTGCCATCAGGACATTCCTTTCTGGGGCCAACGTCCTGACTTTC. It translates to CAIRTFLSGANVLTF.